A selection of T cell receptor beta chains follows, all from one sample in a study of T cell changes during pregnancy in multiple sclerosis. TCRdb keeps only in-frame clones here, not all; method: immunoSEQ multiplex PCR. Of about 70,000 clones listed, roughly 94% are singletons. Specimen: peripheral blood, collected in the third trimester of pregnancy. Receptor source: a female donor with multiple sclerosis, enrolled in a pregnancy study. The CDR3 runs from the conserved cysteine through the conserved F or W. A D gene is named only where the DNA matches it firmly. Not every row has a clone size; where given, it reads once, few, many or a size class.

J	size	D	V	CDR3	DNA
TRBJ2-5	-	TRBD1	TRBV13	CASSLNYRGETQYF	TGTGCCAGCAGCTTGAATTACAGGGGAGAGACCCAGTACTTC
TRBJ2-6	-	-	TRBV4-3	CASSQERGGPRLTGANVLTF	TGCGCCAGCAGCCAAGAAAGGGGAGGACCGCGCTTGACTGGGGCCAACGTCCTGACTTTC
TRBJ2-7	-	TRBD1	TRBV10-3	CAISESETGNSEQYF	TGTGCCATCAGTGAGTCGGAGACAGGGAACTCCGAGCAGTACTTC
TRBJ2-7	-	TRBD1	TRBV7-7	CASSLSPDRGYEQYF	TGTGCCAGCAGCTTATCCCCGGACAGGGGCTACGAGCAGTACTTC
TRBJ1-4	-	-	TRBV5-5	CASKGQVNEKLFF	TGTGCCAGCAAGGGGCAAGTTAATGAAAAACTGTTTTTT
TRBJ2-3	-	TRBD2	TRBV7-2	CASSLASGGMTDTQYF	TGTGCCAGCAGCTTGGCCAGCGGGGGCATGACAGATACGCAGTATTTT
TRBJ1-1	-	-	TRBV10-3	CAISTTAMNTEAFF	TGTGCCATCAGTACGACAGCCATGAACACTGAAGCTTTCTTT
TRBJ2-7	-	-	TRBV2	CASNHQGSEQYF	TGTGCCAGCAATCATCAGGGATCCGAGCAGTACTTC
TRBJ2-7	-	-	TRBV27	CASSRQPAYEQYF	TGTGCCAGCAGTCGACAGCCAGCCTACGAGCAGTACTTC
TRBJ1-3	-	TRBD1	TRBV6-5	CASSYSNRGLGNTIYF	TGTGCCAGCAGTTACTCGAACAGGGGGCTTGGAAACACCATATATTTT
TRBJ2-3	-	TRBD1	TRBV6-6	CASSPGQSTDTQYF	TGTGCCAGCAGCCCGGGACAGAGCACAGATACGCAGTATTTT
TRBJ2-7	-	-	TRBV6-5	CASSTRTASYEQYF	TGTGCCAGCAGTACCAGGACAGCCAGCTACGAGCAGTACTTC
TRBJ1-5	once	TRBD1	TRBV5-6	CASSPGQVNQPQHF	TGTGCCAGCAGCCCGGGACAGGTCAATCAGCCCCAGCATTTT
TRBJ1-2	-	TRBD1	TRBV6-4	CASSDTSGGRNYGYTF	TGTGCCAGCAGTGACACTTCAGGGGGCCGGAACTATGGCTACACCTTC
TRBJ2-4	-	TRBD1	TRBV7-2	CASSSLQGANGNIQYF	TGTGCCAGCAGCTCATTACAGGGGGCTAACGGTAACATTCAGTACTTC
TRBJ1-1	-	-	TRBV18	CASQERENTEAFF	TGTGCCAGCCAAGAGCGGGAGAACACTGAAGCTTTCTTT
TRBJ2-7	-	-	TRBV4-2	CASSNPRGLTYEQYF	TGTGCCAGCAGTAACCCGCGGGGTTTAACCTACGAGCAGTACTTC
TRBJ2-3	-	TRBD2	TRBV2	CASGGVAPDTQYF	TGTGCCAGCGGGGGGGTAGCCCCAGATACGCAGTATTTT
TRBJ1-2	-	TRBD1	TRBV18	CASSPTGDYGYTF	TGTGCCAGCTCACCAACAGGGGACTATGGCTACACCTTC
TRBJ1-2	-	TRBD1	TRBV6-6	CASSPRDRGPSYGYTF	TGTGCCAGCAGTCCCCGGGACAGGGGGCCTAGCTATGGCTACACCTTC
TRBJ2-5	-	TRBD2	TRBV7-2	CASSPASGGRGQETQYF	TGTGCCAGCAGCCCCGCCAGCGGGGGGAGGGGGCAAGAGACCCAGTACTTC
TRBJ1-1	-	TRBD1	TRBV7-9	CASSLTGFNTEAFF	TGTGCCAGCAGCTTGACAGGGTTCAACACTGAAGCTTTCTTT
TRBJ2-5	-	TRBD2	TRBV11-2	CASSPILAGGPETQYF	TGTGCCAGCAGCCCCATACTAGCGGGGGGGCCAGAGACCCAGTACTTC
TRBJ2-1	-	TRBD2	TRBV9	CASSVEPWGGNEQFF	TGTGCCAGCAGCGTAGAGCCTTGGGGGGGCAATGAGCAGTTCTTC
TRBJ2-7	-	-	TRBV15	CATSRGLHSWGAYEQYF	TGTGCCACCAGCAGAGGGTTACACTCTTGGGGGGCCTACGAGCAGTACTTC
TRBJ1-1	-	TRBD1	TRBV7-9	CASRVNRTGSTEAFF	TGTGCCAGCAGAGTCAACCGGACAGGCTCGACTGAAGCTTTCTTT
TRBJ2-7	-	TRBD1	TRBV4-3	CASSQDRGPYEQYF	TGCGCCAGCAGCCAGGACAGGGGCCCCTACGAGCAGTACTTC
TRBJ2-3	-	TRBD2	TRBV5-1	CASSSRTSGGYTDTQYF	TGCGCCAGCAGCTCGCGGACTAGCGGGGGCTACACAGATACGCAGTATTTT
TRBJ1-1	-	TRBD1	TRBV9	CASSPRGKGQGDTEAFF	TGTGCCAGCAGCCCGAGGGGGAAGGGACAGGGGGACACTGAAGCTTTCTTT
TRBJ1-1	-	-	TRBV6-4	CASSETGIMNTEAFF	TGTGCCAGCAGCGAAACAGGGATTATGAACACTGAAGCTTTCTTT
TRBJ2-3	once	TRBD2	TRBV7-8	CASSRIALTSGGTDTQYF	TGTGCCAGCAGCCGGATTGCTTTGACTAGCGGGGGCACAGATACGCAGTATTTT
TRBJ2-1	-	-	TRBV11-1	CASSAVRSSGQFF	TGTGCCAGCAGCGCCGTGAGGTCATCTGGGCAGTTCTTC
TRBJ1-2	-	TRBD1	TRBV30	CAWSGDRLGDYGYTF	TGTGCCTGGAGTGGGGACAGGTTGGGCGACTATGGCTACACCTTC
TRBJ2-3	-	-	TRBV10-3	CAISVQQTDTQYF	TGTGCCATCAGTGTACAGCAAACAGATACGCAGTATTTT
TRBJ2-5	-	TRBD1	TRBV19	CASSPGTVSETQYF	TGTGCCAGTAGTCCCGGGACAGTAAGCGAGACCCAGTACTTC
TRBJ2-1	-	-	TRBV7-9	CAIPNRVNYNEQFF	TGTGCCATCCCGAACAGGGTCAACTACAATGAGCAGTTCTTC
TRBJ1-2	few	TRBD1	TRBV19	CASSITFRGPVYGYTF	TGTGCCAGTAGTATTACCTTCAGGGGGCCAGTCTATGGCTACACCTTC
TRBJ1-5	-	-	TRBV7-2	CASSLTYSNQPQHF	TGTGCCAGCAGCTTAACCTATAGCAATCAGCCCCAGCATTTT
TRBJ1-3	-	-	TRBV30	CAWTQGGNTIYF	TGTGCCTGGACTCAGGGGGGAAACACCATATATTTT
TRBJ2-7	-	TRBD2	TRBV15	CATSRDGTSGGGEQYF	TGTGCCACCAGCAGAGATGGGACCTCGGGAGGCGGGGAGCAGTACTTC
TRBJ1-6	-	TRBD1	TRBV4-3	CASSQEQGRSSPLHF	TGCGCCAGCAGCCAAGAACAGGGGAGGAGCTCACCCCTCCACTTT
TRBJ2-1	-	TRBD2	TRBV6-1	CASSEQESGAYNEQFF	TGTGCCAGCAGTGAACAGGAGAGCGGGGCGTACAATGAGCAGTTCTTC
TRBJ2-2	-	TRBD2	TRBV2	CASSEPSGGTPTGELFF	TGTGCCAGCAGTGAACCTAGCGGGGGGACCCCCACCGGGGAGCTGTTTTTT
TRBJ1-1	-	TRBD1	TRBV7-2	CASSLGSTGWYTEAFF	TGTGCCAGCAGCTTAGGATCGACAGGGTGGTACACTGAAGCTTTCTTT
TRBJ1-3	-	-	TRBV27	CASSFRDNLRNTIYF	TGTGCCAGCAGTTTCAGGGATAATCTGAGAAACACCATATATTTT
TRBJ1-2	few	-	TRBV7-9	CASSFLSGFGYTF	TGTGCCAGCAGCTTTTTATCGGGGTTTGGCTACACCTTC
TRBJ2-5	-	TRBD2	TRBV5-4	CATGGAVETQYF	TGTGCCACCGGGGGGGCGGTGGAGACCCAGTACTTC
TRBJ2-3	-	TRBD2	TRBV7-2	CASSPPGLAGSTDTQYF	TGTGCCAGCAGCCCGCCCGGACTAGCGGGGAGCACAGATACGCAGTATTTT
TRBJ1-1	-	-	TRBV7-3	CASSLVRGGIENTEAFF	TGTGCCAGCAGCTTAGTCAGAGGGGGAATAGAGAACACTGAAGCTTTCTTT
TRBJ2-3	-	-	TRBV30	CAWSVRRASLSTDTQYF	TGTGCCTGGAGTGTAAGAAGGGCTAGCTTAAGCACAGATACGCAGTATTTT
TRBJ2-5	-	TRBD2	TRBV19	CASRSGGAEETQYF	TGTGCCAGCCGTAGCGGGGGGGCCGAGGAGACCCAGTACTTC
TRBJ2-7	-	TRBD1	TRBV19	CASSRTGDYEQYF	TGTGCCAGTAGCCGGACAGGGGACTACGAGCAGTACTTC
TRBJ1-1	-	-	TRBV19	CATKPDRDTTQAFF	TGTGCCACCAAACCGGACCGGGACACTACACAAGCTTTCTTT
TRBJ1-1	-	TRBD1	TRBV7-2	CASSLNAHRGQGEAFF	TGTGCCAGCAGCTTAAACGCCCACAGGGGGCAAGGTGAAGCTTTCTTT
TRBJ1-1	-	TRBD1	TRBV11-2	CASSLQGAFEAFF	TGTGCCAGCAGTTTACAGGGGGCTTTTGAAGCTTTCTTT
TRBJ2-5	-	TRBD1	TRBV7-2	CASSRTGRETQYF	TGTGCCAGCAGCCGGACAGGGAGAGAGACCCAGTACTTC
TRBJ1-6	-	TRBD1	TRBV5-5	CASSPGDSNNSPLHF	TGTGCCAGCAGCCCGGGGGACAGTAATAATTCACCCCTCCACTTT